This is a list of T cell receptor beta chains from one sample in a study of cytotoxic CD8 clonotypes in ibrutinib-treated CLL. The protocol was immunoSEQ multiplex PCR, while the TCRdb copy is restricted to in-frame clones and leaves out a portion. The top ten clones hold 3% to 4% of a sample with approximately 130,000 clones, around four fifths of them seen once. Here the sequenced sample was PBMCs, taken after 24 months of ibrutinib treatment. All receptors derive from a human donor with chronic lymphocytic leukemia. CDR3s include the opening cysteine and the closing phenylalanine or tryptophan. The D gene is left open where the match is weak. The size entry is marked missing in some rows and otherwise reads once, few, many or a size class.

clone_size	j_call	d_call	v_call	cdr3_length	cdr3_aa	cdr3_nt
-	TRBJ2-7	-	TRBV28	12	CASRRASYEQYF	TGTGCCAGCAGGAGGGCATCCTACGAGCAGTACTTC
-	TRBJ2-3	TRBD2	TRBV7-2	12	CASSPASGRQYF	TGTGCCAGCAGCCCCGCTAGCGGGCGGCAGTATTTT
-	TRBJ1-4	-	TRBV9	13	CASSFLGGPELFF	TGTGCCAGCAGCTTCCTGGGGGGCCCGGAACTGTTTTTT
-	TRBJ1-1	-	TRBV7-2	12	CASSFTPVEAFF	TGTGCCAGCAGCTTTACCCCCGTTGAAGCTTTCTTT
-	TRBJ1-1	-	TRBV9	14	CASSAGGRAGEAFF	TGTGCCAGCAGCGCGGGGGGCAGGGCAGGTGAAGCTTTCTTT
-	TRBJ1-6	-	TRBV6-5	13	CANNRDRQSPLHF	TGTGCCAACAACCGGGACCGTCAATCGCCCCTCCACTTT
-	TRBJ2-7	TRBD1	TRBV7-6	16	CASSLGGTGTVSVQYF	TGTGCCAGCAGCTTAGGCGGGACAGGCACCGTTAGCGTGCAGTACTTC
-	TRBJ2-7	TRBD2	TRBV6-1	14	CASSEGGGLYEQYF	TGTGCCAGCAGTGAGGGCGGGGGGCTCTACGAGCAGTACTTC
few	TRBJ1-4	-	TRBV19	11	CASSIAEKLFF	TGTGCCAGTAGTATAGCTGAAAAACTGTTTTTT
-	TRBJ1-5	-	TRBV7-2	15	CASSPETGINQPQHF	TGTGCCAGCAGCCCAGAGACGGGGATAAATCAGCCCCAGCATTTT
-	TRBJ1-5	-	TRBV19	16	CASKRQAQAQSQPQHF	TGTGCCAGTAAGCGGCAGGCGCAGGCGCAAAGTCAGCCCCAGCATTTT
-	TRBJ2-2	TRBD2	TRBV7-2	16	CASTIQRGFGAGELFF	TGTGCCAGCACCATACAGCGGGGATTTGGGGCCGGGGAGCTGTTTTTT
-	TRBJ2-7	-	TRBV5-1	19	CASSPRRLEGRQVGYEQYF	TGCGCCAGCAGCCCCCGCCGGCTCGAGGGGAGACAGGTAGGATACGAGCAGTACTTC
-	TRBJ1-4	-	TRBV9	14	CASSVVGRGGKLFF	TGTGCCAGCAGCGTAGTCGGTCGGGGCGGAAAACTGTTTTTT
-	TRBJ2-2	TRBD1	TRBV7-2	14	CASSIKQGTGELFF	TGTGCCAGCAGCATAAAACAGGGGACCGGGGAGCTGTTTTTT
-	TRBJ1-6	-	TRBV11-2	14	CASSPRTENSPLHF	TGTGCCAGCAGCCCTCGGACCGAGAATTCACCCCTCCACTTT
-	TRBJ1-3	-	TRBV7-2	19	CASSLVIPVGQSSGNTIYF	TGTGCCAGCAGCTTAGTAATCCCCGTAGGACAGAGCTCTGGAAACACCATATATTTT
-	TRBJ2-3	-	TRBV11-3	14	CASSQSLTTDTQYF	TGTGCCAGCAGCCAGTCGCTTACCACAGATACGCAGTATTTT
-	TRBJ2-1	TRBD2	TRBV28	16	CASSLWEASGTNEQFF	TGTGCCAGCAGTTTATGGGAGGCTAGCGGGACTAATGAGCAGTTCTTC
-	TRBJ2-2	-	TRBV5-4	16	CASSLDWQTATGELFF	TGTGCCAGCAGCTTGGATTGGCAGACCGCCACCGGGGAGCTGTTTTTT
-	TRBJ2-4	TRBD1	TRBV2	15	CASSPTGGLKNIQYF	TGTGCCAGCAGCCCGACAGGGGGCCTCAAAAACATTCAGTACTTC
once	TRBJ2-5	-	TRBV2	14	CATPKLGQQETQYF	TGTGCCACCCCGAAGCTGGGGCAACAAGAGACCCAGTACTTC
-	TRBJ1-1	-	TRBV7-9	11	CASSLGPGAFF	TGTGCCAGCAGCTTAGGTCCGGGGGCTTTCTTT
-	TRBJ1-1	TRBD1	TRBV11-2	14	CASSLTGKKTEAFF	TGTGCCAGCAGCCTGACAGGGAAGAAGACTGAAGCTTTCTTT
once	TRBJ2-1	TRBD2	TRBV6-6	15	CASGIAGGPLNEQFF	TGTGCCAGCGGAATAGCGGGGGGGCCCCTCAATGAGCAGTTCTTC
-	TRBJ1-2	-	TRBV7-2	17	CASSLLGSTGANYGYTF	TGTGCCAGCAGCTTATTGGGCTCGACAGGAGCTAACTATGGCTACACCTTC
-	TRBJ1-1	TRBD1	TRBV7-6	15	CASSFGQGLITEAFF	TGTGCCAGCAGCTTTGGACAGGGGTTAATCACTGAAGCTTTCTTT
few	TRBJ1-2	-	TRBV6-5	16	CASSYQLRQPPYGYTF	TGTGCCAGCAGTTACCAACTACGACAGCCGCCCTATGGCTACACCTTC
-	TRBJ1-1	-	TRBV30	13	CAWSVPLNTEAFF	TGTGCCTGGAGTGTACCTCTAAATACTGAAGCTTTCTTT
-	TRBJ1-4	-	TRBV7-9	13	CASRAETNEKLFF	TGTGCCAGCCGTGCAGAAACTAATGAAAAACTGTTTTTT
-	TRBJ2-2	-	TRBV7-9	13	CASSRTGTGELFF	TGTGCCAGCAGCCGTACAGGCACCGGGGAGCTGTTTTTT
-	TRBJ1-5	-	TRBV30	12	CASSGGNQPQHF	TGTGCCTCCTCAGGGGGCAATCAGCCCCAGCATTTT
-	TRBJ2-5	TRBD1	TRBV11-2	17	CASSPPQGMRGKETQYF	TGTGCCAGCAGCCCCCCACAGGGGATGAGGGGCAAAGAGACCCAGTACTTC
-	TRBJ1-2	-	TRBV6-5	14	CASSYSNSGYGYTF	TGTGCCAGCAGTTACTCGAACTCCGGATATGGCTACACCTTC
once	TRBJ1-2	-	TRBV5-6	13	CASSLGVNYGYTF	TGTGCCAGCAGCTTGGGGGTAAACTATGGCTACACCTTC
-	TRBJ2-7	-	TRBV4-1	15	CASSQADGRDYEQYF	TGCGCCAGCAGCCAAGCGGACGGGAGAGACTACGAGCAGTACTTC
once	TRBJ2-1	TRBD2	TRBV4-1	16	CASSLRSALALHEQFF	TGCGCCAGCAGCCTACGAAGTGCACTAGCGTTACATGAGCAGTTCTTC
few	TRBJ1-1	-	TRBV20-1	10	CSASSFEAFF	TGCAGTGCTAGCTCCTTTGAAGCTTTCTTT
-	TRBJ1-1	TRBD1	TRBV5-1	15	CASSSYGQGATEAFF	TGCGCCAGCAGCTCCTACGGACAGGGGGCCACTGAAGCTTTCTTT
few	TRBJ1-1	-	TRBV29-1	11	CSVATGAEAFF	TGCAGCGTTGCGACAGGCGCTGAAGCTTTCTTT
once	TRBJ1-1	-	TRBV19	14	CASSISVGDTEAFF	TGTGCCAGTAGTATTAGCGTAGGGGACACTGAAGCTTTCTTT
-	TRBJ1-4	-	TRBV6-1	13	CASSEALREKLFF	TGTGCCAGCAGTGAAGCGCTTCGTGAAAAACTGTTTTTT
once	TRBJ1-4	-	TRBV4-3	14	CASSQLQGREKLFF	TGCGCCAGCAGCCAATTGCAGGGTAGGGAAAAACTGTTTTTT
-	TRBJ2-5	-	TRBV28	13	CASSPLVVETQYF	TGTGCCAGCAGTCCCCTTGTGGTAGAGACCCAGTACTTC
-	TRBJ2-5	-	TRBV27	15	CASSFIGAGQETQYF	TGTGCCAGCAGTTTTATTGGGGCAGGACAAGAGACCCAGTACTTC
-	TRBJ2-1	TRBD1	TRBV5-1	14	CASSRAGGGNEQFF	TGCGCCAGCAGCAGGGCAGGGGGCGGGAATGAGCAGTTCTTC
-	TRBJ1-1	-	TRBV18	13	CASSPPTNTEAFF	TGTGCCAGCTCACCACCGACGAACACTGAAGCTTTCTTT
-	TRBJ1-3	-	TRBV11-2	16	CASSLDSPGIGNTIYF	TGTGCCAGCAGCTTAGATTCCCCGGGGATTGGAAACACCATATATTTT